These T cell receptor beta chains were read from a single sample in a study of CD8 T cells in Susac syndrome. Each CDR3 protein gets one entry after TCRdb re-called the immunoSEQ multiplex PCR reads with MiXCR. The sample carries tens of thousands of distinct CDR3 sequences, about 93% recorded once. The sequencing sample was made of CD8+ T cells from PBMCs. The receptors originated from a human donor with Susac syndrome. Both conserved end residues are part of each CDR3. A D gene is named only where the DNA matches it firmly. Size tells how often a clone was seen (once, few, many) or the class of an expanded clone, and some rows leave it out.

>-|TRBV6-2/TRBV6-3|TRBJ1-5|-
TGTGCCAGCAGTTACCCGGAAGGGCGAAGTCACCCCCAGCATTTT
CASSYPEGRSHPQHF
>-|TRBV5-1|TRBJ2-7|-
TGCGCCAGCAGCTGGGGGCCGGGCCTTGCTGCGGAGCAGTACTTC
CASSWGPGLAAEQYF
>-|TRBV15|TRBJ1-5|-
TGTGCCACCAGCAGAGATCTAGGGAATGGTCAGCCCCAGCATTTT
CATSRDLGNGQPQHF
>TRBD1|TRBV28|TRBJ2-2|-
TGTGCCAGCAGTTTAGGCCAGGGGGCGAGCACCGGGGAGCTGTTTTTT
CASSLGQGASTGELFF
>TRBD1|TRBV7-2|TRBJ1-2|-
TGTGCCAGCAGCTTGGACAGGGAGGGTGGCTACACCTTC
CASSLDREGGYTF
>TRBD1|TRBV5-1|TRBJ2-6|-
TGCGCCAGCAGCTTAACCGGGACAGGGTCCCTGAGTGGGGCCAACGTCCTGACTTTC
CASSLTGTGSLSGANVLTF
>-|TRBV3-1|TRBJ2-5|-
TGTGCCAGCAACCGAGGGGAAGAGACCCAGTACTTC
CASNRGEETQYF
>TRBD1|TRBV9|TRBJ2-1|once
TGTACCAGCAGCCCGGGACAGGGTTTCAATGAGCAGTTCTTC
CTSSPGQGFNEQFF
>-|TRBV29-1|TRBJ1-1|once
TGCAGCGTGAGGGGCCTAAACACTGAAGCTTTCTTT
CSVRGLNTEAFF
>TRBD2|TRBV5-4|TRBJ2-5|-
TGTGCCAGCAGCTTTGGGGGGGTTCAAGAGACCCAGTACTTC
CASSFGGVQETQYF
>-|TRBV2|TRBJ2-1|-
TGTGCCAGCAGTGAAGGGTGGAGGGGAATGTGGAATGAGCAGTTCTTC
CASSEGWRGMWNEQFF
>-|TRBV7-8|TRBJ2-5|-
TGTGCCAGCAGCTTAGGGGTCGGCGTCGGCAAACAAGAGACCCAGTACTTC
CASSLGVGVGKQETQYF
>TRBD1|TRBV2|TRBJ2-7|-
TGTGCCAGCAGTGAGGACAGGGATCCTATCTACGAGCAGTACTTC
CASSEDRDPIYEQYF
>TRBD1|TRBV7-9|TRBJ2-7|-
TGTGCCAGCAGCCCACCCCCCGGGACAGCTATTCCTTACGAGCAGTACTTC
CASSPPPGTAIPYEQYF
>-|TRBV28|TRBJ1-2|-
TGTGCCAGCAGTTTAGGACGGAACTATGGCTACACCTTC
CASSLGRNYGYTF
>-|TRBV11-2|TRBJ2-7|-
TGTGCCAGCAGCTTAGGGTTACAACACTACGAGCAGTACTTC
CASSLGLQHYEQYF
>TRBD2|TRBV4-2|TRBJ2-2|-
TGTGCCAGCAGCCAACGAGCTAGCGGGATTGGCGGGGAGCTGTTTTTT
CASSQRASGIGGELFF
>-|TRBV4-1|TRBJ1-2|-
TGCGCCAGCAGCCAAGTCCGGGACTGGGATTATGGCTACACCTTC
CASSQVRDWDYGYTF
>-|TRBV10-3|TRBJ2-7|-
TGTGCCATCAAAGGGACTTACGAGCAGTACTTC
CAIKGTYEQYF
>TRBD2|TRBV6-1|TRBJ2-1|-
TGTGCCAGCAGGCCCTTAGGGTGGCGGGAGGGCGTTGATGAGCAGTTCTTC
CASRPLGWREGVDEQFF
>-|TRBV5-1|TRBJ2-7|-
TGCGCCAGCAGCTCCCGAGACAATTACGAGCAGTACTTC
CASSSRDNYEQYF
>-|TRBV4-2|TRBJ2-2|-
TGTGCCAGCAGCCAACCCCCGAGGGAGGGGGTCAACACCGGGGAGCTGTTTTTT
CASSQPPREGVNTGELFF
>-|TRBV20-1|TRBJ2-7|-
TGCAGTGCTAGAGATCCGGCACGATACGAGCAGTACTTC
CSARDPARYEQYF
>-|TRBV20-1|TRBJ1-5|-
TGCAGTGCTACAGACAACAGGGAGGCGAATCAGCCCCAGCATTTT
CSATDNREANQPQHF
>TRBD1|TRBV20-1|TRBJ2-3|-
TGCAGTGCTAGAGATCCTACAGGGGCGAACACAGATACGCAGTATTTT
CSARDPTGANTDTQYF
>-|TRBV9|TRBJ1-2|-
TGTGCCAGCAGCGGAGATGGCTACACCTTC
CASSGDGYTF
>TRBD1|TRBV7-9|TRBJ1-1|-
TGTGCCAGCAGCTTAATACAGGGACAGCCAAACACTGAAGCTTTCTTT
CASSLIQGQPNTEAFF
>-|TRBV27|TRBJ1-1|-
TGTGCCAGCAGTTTATCCAGGGTGCGCGACACTGAAGCTTTCTTT
CASSLSRVRDTEAFF
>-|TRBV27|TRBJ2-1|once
TGTGCCAGCAACCTCGGAGGGGGGACCTACAATGAGCAGTTCTTC
CASNLGGGTYNEQFF
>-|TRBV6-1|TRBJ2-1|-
TGTGCCAGCACTGTGGTAAAAGGGGAAGGGTTCAATGAGCAGTTCTTC
CASTVVKGEGFNEQFF
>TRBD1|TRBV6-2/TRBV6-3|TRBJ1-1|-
TGTGCCAGCAGTGACAGGGACAGAATGAACACTGAAGCTTTCTTT
CASSDRDRMNTEAFF
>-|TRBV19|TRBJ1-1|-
TGTGCCAGTAGTATAGGTCAGTTGGACACTGAAGCTTTCTTT
CASSIGQLDTEAFF
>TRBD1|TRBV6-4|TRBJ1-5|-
TGTGCCAGGGGACAGGGCGATCAGCCCCAGCATTTT
CARGQGDQPQHF
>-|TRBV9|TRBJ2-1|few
TGTGCCAGCAGCGTGACTAGGGTAAGGACTAATGAGCAGTTCTTC
CASSVTRVRTNEQFF
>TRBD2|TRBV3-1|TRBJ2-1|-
TGTGCCAGCAGAGAGCGGGGGGGGTATGAGCAGTTCTTC
CASRERGGYEQFF
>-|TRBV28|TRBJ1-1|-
TGTGCCAGCAGCCCAGGAATCATGAACACTGAAGCTTTCTTT
CASSPGIMNTEAFF
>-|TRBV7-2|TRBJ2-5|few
TGTGCCAGCAGCTTACAGACTAGGGGTCAAGAGACCCAGTACTTC
CASSLQTRGQETQYF
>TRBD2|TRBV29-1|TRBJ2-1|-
TGCAGCGAGAGAACTAGCGGGAGCGATGAGCAGTTCTTC
CSERTSGSDEQFF
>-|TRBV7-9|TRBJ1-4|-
TGTGCCAGCAGCTACGGTGAGGGGCTGCCTAATGAAAAACTGTTTTTT
CASSYGEGLPNEKLFF
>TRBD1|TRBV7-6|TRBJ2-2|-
TGTGCCAGCAGCCCGACAGGGTACGGGGAGCTGTTTTTT
CASSPTGYGELFF